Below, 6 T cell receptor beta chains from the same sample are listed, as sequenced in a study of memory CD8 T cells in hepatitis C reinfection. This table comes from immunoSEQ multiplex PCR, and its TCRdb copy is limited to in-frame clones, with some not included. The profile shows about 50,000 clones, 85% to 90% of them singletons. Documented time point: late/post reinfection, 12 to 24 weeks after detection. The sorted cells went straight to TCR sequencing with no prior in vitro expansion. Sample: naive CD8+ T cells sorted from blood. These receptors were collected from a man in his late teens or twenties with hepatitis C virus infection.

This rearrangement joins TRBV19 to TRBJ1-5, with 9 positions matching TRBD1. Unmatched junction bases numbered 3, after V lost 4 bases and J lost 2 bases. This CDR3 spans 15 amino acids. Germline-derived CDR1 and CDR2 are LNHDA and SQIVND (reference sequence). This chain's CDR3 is CASSTWTGGNQPQHF. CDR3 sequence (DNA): TGTGCCAGTAGTACCTGGACAGGGGGCAATCAGCCCCAGCATTTT.

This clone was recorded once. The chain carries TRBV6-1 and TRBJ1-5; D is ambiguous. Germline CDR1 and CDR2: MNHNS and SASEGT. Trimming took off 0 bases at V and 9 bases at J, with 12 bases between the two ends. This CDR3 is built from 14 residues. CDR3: CASSEAADLGPQHF. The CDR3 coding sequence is TGTGCCAGCAGTGAAGCAGCAGACCTAGGGCCCCAGCATTTT.

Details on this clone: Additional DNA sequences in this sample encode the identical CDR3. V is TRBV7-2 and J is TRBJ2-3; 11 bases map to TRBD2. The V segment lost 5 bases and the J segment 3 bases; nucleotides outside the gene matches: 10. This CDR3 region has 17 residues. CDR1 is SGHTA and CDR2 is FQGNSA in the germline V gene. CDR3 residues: CASSLGLAGGRTDTQYF. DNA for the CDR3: TGTGCCAGCAGCCTCGGTCTAGCGGGGGGACGGACAGATACGCAGTATTTT. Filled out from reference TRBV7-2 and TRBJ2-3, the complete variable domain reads GAGVSQSPSNKVTEKGKDVELRCDPISGHTALYWYRQSLGQGLEFLIYFQGNSAPDKSGLPSDRFSAERTGGSVSTLTIQRTQQEDSAVYLCASSLGLAGGRTDTQYFGPGTRLTVL.

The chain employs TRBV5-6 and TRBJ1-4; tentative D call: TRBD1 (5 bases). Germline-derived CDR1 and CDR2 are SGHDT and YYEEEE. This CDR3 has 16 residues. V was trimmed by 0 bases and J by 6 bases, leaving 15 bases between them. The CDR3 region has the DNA TGTGCCAGCAGCTTGGGGGCAGGGTGGGCTGATGAAAAACTGTTTTTT. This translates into CASSLGAGWADEKLFF.

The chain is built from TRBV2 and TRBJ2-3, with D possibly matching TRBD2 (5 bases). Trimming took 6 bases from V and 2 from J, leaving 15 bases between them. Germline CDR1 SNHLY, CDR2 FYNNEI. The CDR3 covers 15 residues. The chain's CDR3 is CASRAGLQVTDTQYF. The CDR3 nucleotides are TGTGCCAGCAGGGCTGGACTCCAGGTCACAGATACGCAGTATTTT.

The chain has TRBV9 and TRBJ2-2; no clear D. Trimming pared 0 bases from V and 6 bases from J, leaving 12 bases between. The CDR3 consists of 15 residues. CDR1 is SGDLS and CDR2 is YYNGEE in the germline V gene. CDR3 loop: CASSVGVSVSGELFF. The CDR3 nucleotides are TGTGCCAGCAGCGTAGGGGTAAGCGTATCCGGGGAGCTGTTTTTT.